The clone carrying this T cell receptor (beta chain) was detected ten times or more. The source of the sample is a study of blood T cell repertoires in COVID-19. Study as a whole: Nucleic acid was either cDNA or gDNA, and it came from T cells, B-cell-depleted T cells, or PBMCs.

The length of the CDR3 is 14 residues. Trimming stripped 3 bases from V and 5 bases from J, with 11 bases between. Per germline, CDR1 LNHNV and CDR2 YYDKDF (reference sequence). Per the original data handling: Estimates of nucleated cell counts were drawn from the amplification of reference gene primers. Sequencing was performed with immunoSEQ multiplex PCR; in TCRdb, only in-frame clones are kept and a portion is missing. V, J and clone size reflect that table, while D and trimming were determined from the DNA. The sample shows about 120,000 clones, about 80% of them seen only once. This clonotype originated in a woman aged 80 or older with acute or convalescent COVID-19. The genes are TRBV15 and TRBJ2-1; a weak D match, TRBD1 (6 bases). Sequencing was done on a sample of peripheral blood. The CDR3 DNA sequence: TGTGCCACCAGCAGCCGGGACACGGACAATGAGCAGTTCTTC. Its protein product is CATSSRDTDNEQFF.